Below, 2 T cell receptor beta chains from the same sample are listed, as sequenced in a study of OX40 agonist ivuxolimab in advanced cancers. This table comes from immunoSEQ multiplex PCR, and its TCRdb copy is limited to in-frame clones, with some not included. This sample has about 58,000 clones, with around four fifths found just once. Sequences were derived from CD4+ or CD8+ T cells sorted from blood, sampled in a trial of the OX40 agonist ivuxolimab. The receptors were sampled from an adult with an advanced solid tumor such as melanoma, head and neck, liver or kidney cancer.

CDR3 coding DNA: TGTGCCAGCAGCAGACTAGCGGGGGGGTCGGATGAGCAGTTCTTC. It codes for CASSRLAGGSDEQFF. The V and J genes are TRBV27 and TRBJ2-1, with 14 bases fitting TRBD2. V shed 6 bases and J 8 bases; nucleotides not matched to a gene: 6. CDR1 is MNHEY and CDR2 is SMNVEV in the germline V gene (reference sequence). The CDR3 consists of 15 residues.

The CDR3 coding sequence is TGCGCCAGCAGCCTTTCGGCCGGCGAGCAGTACTTC. Translating it yields CASSLSAGEQYF. V and J are TRBV5-1 and TRBJ2-7; D gene ambiguous. V shed 4 bases and J shed 6 bases, with 11 bases lying between them. Germline loops: CDR1 SGHRS, CDR2 YFSETQ. The CDR3 is 12 amino acids. The complete variable domain, with remaining parts taken from reference TRBV5-1 and TRBJ2-7, reads KAGVTQTPRYLIKTRGQQVTLSCSPISGHRSVSWYQQTPGQGLQFLFEYFSETQRNKGNFPGRFSGRQFSNSRSEMNVSTLELGDSALYLCASSLSAGEQYFGPGTRLTVT.